This TCR beta chain was identified in a study of cytomegalovirus exposure and HLA in healthy donors. Study-wide results and caveats: In a later analysis, DRB1 alleles had the most associated TCRs; HLA-C alleles the fewest. The productive fraction for most TCR beta V segments was about 90% or about 30% in an earlier analysis. According to the study, roughly 180 TCR beta chains were cytomegalovirus-associated.

Comments on this clone: Its antigen is still unknown.

The PCR was carried out with 60 Vbeta primers and 13 Jbeta primers. Assay used: immunoSEQ multiplex PCR; TCRdb lists only in-frame clones, some missing. Of over 150,000 clones in the sample, roughly 73% were seen once. The source is a male donor in good health and CMV-seronegative. The sample consisted of PBMCs.

The chain's CDR3 is CASSIGLADEQYF. The CDR3 DNA reads TGTGCCAGTAGTATAGGGCTAGCGGATGAGCAGTACTTC. J is TRBJ2-7 and V is TRBV19, with 7 bases aligning to TRBD2. The CDR3 contains 13 residues. V shed 1 base, J shed 7 bases, and the junction held 4 bases outside the gene matches. CDR1 LNHDA and CDR2 SQIVND come from the germline V gene (reference sequence).